Detailed here is one TCR beta chain. As yet, its antigen is unknown. This entry belongs to a study of blood T cells in healthy people across ages. The CDR3 totals 14 residues. The germline V and J ends were trimmed by 3 bases and 9 bases, with 12 bases remaining between them. Looked up from germline, CDR1 is MNHEY and CDR2 is SVGEGT. The authors ran a second PCR of roughly 6 to 11 cycles using a sample-barcoded 5' primer and a J-beta primer mix. One entry per CDR3 protein results from TCRdb running MiXCR on the 5' RACE reads. Seen here are about 640,000 distinct CDR3 sequences, under 70% observed once, and the top ten hold 30% to 45%. General observations from the study: Across the age range, TCR beta diversity per million T cells fell in a roughly linear way.

The chain uses TRBV6-2 or TRBV6-3 and TRBJ1-6; D is unclear. This TCR was recovered from a man aged 55 to 70 in good health. Sequencing used blood. CDR3 nucleotide sequence: TGTGCCAGCAGTTATCCCACTCAAGGTTCACCCCTCCACTTT. Translation: CASSYPTQGSPLHF.